Listed below are T cell receptor beta chains from one sample, sequenced in a study of CD8+ T cells in alopecia areata. The table came from immunoSEQ multiplex PCR; TCRdb's copy has only in-frame clones and leaves some out. The repertoire holds some 160,000 clones, with approximately 65% as singletons. Sequencing was done on a sample of CD8+ T cells sorted from blood. Receptor source: a human donor in good health. Each CDR3 is given with its conserved first and last residue. The D gene is left open where the match is weak. Size is stated for part of the rows, as once, few or many counts, or as a class when the clone is expanded.

j_gene | abundance | d_gene | v_gene | CDR3aa | CDR3nt
TRBJ1-4 | few | - | TRBV14 | CASSQIQGSEEKLFF | TGTGCCAGCAGCCAGATACAGGGATCGGAGGAAAAACTGTTTTTT
TRBJ2-7 | once | TRBD2 | TRBV9 | CASSVGGGSQYEQYF | TGTGCCAGCAGCGTAGGTGGCGGGAGTCAGTACGAGCAGTACTTC
TRBJ2-1 | - | - | TRBV6-5 | CASSHSLGSQDEQFF | TGTGCCAGCAGCCACTCGCTCGGGTCGCAAGATGAGCAGTTCTTC
TRBJ2-1 | few | - | TRBV30 | CAWSVRLEYNEQFF | TGTGCCTGGAGTGTACGACTGGAATACAATGAGCAGTTCTTC
TRBJ2-7 | - | - | TRBV14 | CASSYPGTKFDEQYF | TGTGCCAGCAGCTACCCCGGGACAAAGTTCGACGAGCAGTACTTC
TRBJ1-2 | - | - | TRBV2 | CASSEADRDGYTF | TGTGCCAGCAGTGAAGCAGATCGAGACGGCTACACCTTC
TRBJ2-2 | few | TRBD2 | TRBV19 | CASTASGNTGELFF | TGTGCCAGTACCGCTAGCGGAAACACCGGGGAGCTGTTTTTT
TRBJ2-7 | - | - | TRBV30 | CAWSAGSYSYEQYF | TGTGCCTGGAGTGCGGGCAGTTACTCCTACGAGCAGTACTTC
TRBJ2-7 | few | TRBD2 | TRBV14 | CASSQLAGYEQYF | TGTGCCAGCAGCCAACTAGCGGGCTACGAGCAGTACTTC
TRBJ2-7 | - | TRBD2 | TRBV15 | CATSSSPPQAGVVEQYF | TGTGCCACCAGCAGTTCTCCGCCCCAAGCGGGAGTCGTCGAGCAGTACTTC
TRBJ2-7 | few | - | TRBV5-1 | CASSLAAGTSYEQYF | TGCGCCAGCAGCTTGGCTGCGGGGACCTCCTACGAGCAGTACTTC
TRBJ2-5 | once | - | TRBV5-1 | CASSSGDRPVGTQYF | TGCGCCAGCAGCTCTGGAGACAGGCCTGTAGGGACCCAGTACTTC
TRBJ2-4 | - | TRBD2 | TRBV27 | CASSPSGKNIQYF | TGTGCCAGCAGTCCTAGCGGCAAAAACATTCAGTACTTC
TRBJ2-2 | - | TRBD2 | TRBV9 | CASSVAVGRAWSGELFF | TGTGCCAGCAGCGTAGCTGTCGGGAGGGCCTGGAGCGGGGAGCTGTTTTTT
TRBJ2-2 | few | - | TRBV18 | CASSPPEYGELFF | TGTGCCAGCTCACCACCGGAATACGGGGAGCTGTTTTTT
TRBJ2-1 | few | TRBD2 | TRBV7-8 | CASSLGLAGEYNNEQFF | TGTGCCAGCAGCTTGGGACTAGCGGGAGAGTATAACAATGAGCAGTTCTTC
TRBJ2-7 | - | - | TRBV7-9 | CASSLAPRGNDDEQYF | TGTGCCAGCAGCTTAGCGCCGAGGGGGAATGACGACGAGCAGTACTTC
TRBJ1-2 | - | - | TRBV4-1 | CASSQDFRQNLPYGYTF | TGCGCCAGCAGCCAAGATTTCCGTCAGAATCTGCCCTATGGCTACACCTTC
TRBJ2-7 | - | - | TRBV28 | CASRPGGAQVEQYF | TGTGCCAGCAGGCCCGGGGGCGCCCAAGTCGAGCAGTACTTC
TRBJ2-7 | - | - | TRBV29-1 | CSVEGAGYEQYF | TGCAGCGTCGAGGGTGCGGGGTACGAGCAGTACTTC
TRBJ1-5 | - | - | TRBV6-5 | CASRQGFRGNQPQHF | TGTGCCAGCAGACAAGGGTTTAGAGGCAATCAGCCCCAGCATTTT
TRBJ1-1 | - | - | TRBV19 | CASAIGGKAFF | TGTGCCTCCGCCATCGGTGGGAAAGCTTTCTTT
TRBJ1-5 | - | - | TRBV7-6 | CASSQGLNQPQHF | TGTGCCAGCAGCCAAGGGCTAAATCAGCCCCAGCATTTT
TRBJ1-1 | - | - | TRBV29-1 | CSGTMNTEAFF | TGCAGCGGAACTATGAACACTGAAGCTTTCTTT
TRBJ2-5 | - | - | TRBV30 | CAWSVRRYQETQYF | TGTGCCTGGAGTGTACGCAGATATCAAGAGACCCAGTACTTC
TRBJ2-4 | few | - | TRBV6-5 | CASSQMAGKNIQYF | TGTGCCAGCAGCCAGATGGCGGGGAAAAACATTCAGTACTTC
TRBJ2-7 | - | TRBD1 | TRBV5-1 | CASSLGTGKGYEQYF | TGCGCCAGCAGCTTGGGGACAGGGAAAGGCTACGAGCAGTACTTC
TRBJ2-5 | few | - | TRBV25-1 | CASRLMETQYF | TGTGCCAGCAGACTAATGGAGACCCAGTACTTC
TRBJ2-5 | - | - | TRBV2 | CASLTVSETQYF | TGTGCCAGCTTGACAGTATCAGAGACCCAGTACTTC
TRBJ2-7 | - | TRBD1 | TRBV30 | CAWSSGQGIYEQYF | TGTGCCTGGAGTAGTGGACAGGGTATCTACGAGCAGTACTTC
TRBJ1-1 | - | - | TRBV5-1 | CASSPGTLNTEAFF | TGCGCCAGCAGCCCGGGGACGTTGAACACTGAAGCTTTCTTT
TRBJ2-7 | - | TRBD1 | TRBV13 | CASSLGQGIDEQYF | TGTGCCAGCAGCCTAGGACAGGGTATCGACGAGCAGTACTTC
TRBJ1-1 | - | TRBD1 | TRBV29-1 | CSVEGRGRVNTEAFF | TGCAGCGTTGAAGGTAGGGGGCGGGTGAACACTGAAGCTTTCTTT
TRBJ2-1 | - | - | TRBV4-1 | CASSTINEQFF | TGCGCCAGCAGCACCATTAATGAGCAGTTCTTC
TRBJ2-3 | - | TRBD2 | TRBV27 | CASRAREPGTDTQYF | TGTGCCAGCAGGGCGCGGGAGCCGGGAACAGATACACAGTATTTT
TRBJ2-5 | - | - | TRBV9 | CASSARTREETQYF | TGTGCCAGCAGCGCTCGGACCCGGGAAGAGACCCAGTACTTC
TRBJ1-1 | - | - | TRBV5-1 | CASSRSIVRVKYTEAFF | TGCGCCAGCAGCCGTTCGATAGTCCGGGTTAAGTATACTGAAGCTTTCTTT
TRBJ2-5 | - | TRBD2 | TRBV7-6 | CASSYVSGRVQETQYF | TGTGCCAGCAGCTACGTTAGCGGGAGGGTCCAAGAGACCCAGTACTTC
TRBJ2-2 | - | - | TRBV19 | CASSIDWGTGELFF | TGTGCCAGTAGTATAGATTGGGGCACCGGGGAGCTGTTTTTT
TRBJ2-5 | - | - | TRBV7-9 | CASSLARRYQETQYF | TGTGCCAGCAGCTTAGCCCGACGGTACCAAGAGACCCAGTACTTC
TRBJ2-7 | few | - | TRBV5-1 | CASADIYEQYF | TGCGCCAGCGCTGACATTTACGAGCAGTACTTC
TRBJ2-3 | - | - | TRBV11-2 | CASSTKPRTDTQYF | TGTGCCAGCAGCACGAAGCCCCGCACAGATACGCAGTATTTT
TRBJ2-2 | - | - | TRBV27 | CASSLWGTGELFF | TGTGCCAGCAGTTTATGGGGAACCGGGGAGCTGTTTTTT
TRBJ1-1 | few | - | TRBV29-1 | CSVAHRSTEAFF | TGCAGCGTCGCCCATAGGAGCACTGAAGCTTTCTTT
TRBJ1-1 | few | - | TRBV7-3 | CASSPDSGVTEAFF | TGTGCCAGCAGCCCCGATAGTGGGGTCACTGAAGCTTTCTTT
TRBJ2-5 | few | - | TRBV6-6 | CASSPPEETQYF | TGTGCCAGCAGTCCCCCGGAAGAGACCCAGTACTTC
TRBJ2-3 | - | - | TRBV27 | CASSVADTQYF | TGTGCCAGCTCTGTCGCAGATACGCAGTATTTT
TRBJ2-5 | - | - | TRBV14 | CASSPPGPSGETQYF | TGTGCCAGCAGCCCTCCCGGGCCTTCAGGAGAGACCCAGTACTTC
TRBJ2-7 | - | - | TRBV4-1 | CASSPLSKGQGEQYF | TGCGCCAGCAGCCCTCTGAGTAAGGGTCAGGGCGAGCAGTACTTC
TRBJ2-7 | many | TRBD2 | TRBV4-2 | CASSQEGSGPHYEQYF | TGTGCCAGCAGCCAAGAGGGTAGCGGGCCGCACTACGAGCAGTACTTC
TRBJ2-7 | - | - | TRBV11-2 | CASSPGFGYYEQYF | TGTGCCAGCAGCCCTGGATTTGGGTACTACGAGCAGTACTTC
TRBJ1-2 | - | - | TRBV29-1 | CSVVDSGGRANYGYTF | TGCAGCGTTGTGGACAGCGGGGGAAGAGCTAACTATGGCTACACCTTC
TRBJ2-2 | few | TRBD2 | TRBV27 | CASRGTSGTGELFF | TGTGCCAGCAGGGGGACTAGCGGCACCGGGGAGCTGTTTTTT
TRBJ1-2 | - | - | TRBV29-1 | CSVEQGPYGYTF | TGCAGCGTTGAGCAGGGGCCCTATGGCTACACCTTC
TRBJ2-7 | - | TRBD2 | TRBV30 | CAWSALAGNLFYEQYF | TGTGCCTGGAGTGCCCTAGCGGGAAACCTCTTCTACGAGCAGTACTTC